This T cell receptor (beta chain) is drawn from a study of molecular identifiers for immune sequencing clone quantification. Study in general: In replicates, RNA taken from about 19,000 or 110,000 naive CD8 cells was divided five ways, and four portions underwent sequencing. Whole-study findings and limits: Identical TCR molecules sharing a barcode could underestimate highly expanded clone sizes.

CDR1 KGHDR and CDR2 SFDVKD come from the germline V gene. With V trimmed by 8 bases and J by 8 bases, 17 bases remained unmatched. There are 16 residues in the CDR3. Methods described previously were used for bulk TCR libraries, and listed TCR primers were applied. TCRdb ran MiXCR on the PCR reads and lists one entry per CDR3 protein. The table has more than 95,000 distinct CDR3 sequences, roughly a quarter seen once; the top ten hold 0.94%. This clonotype was seen at least ten times. Its antigen is not identified. V and J are TRBV24-1 and TRBJ2-1; 7 bases line up with TRBD2. The sequence came from a human donor in good health. Some libraries in this study had Jurkat cell RNA spiked in. The sample comprised naive CD8+ T cells from blood, with Jurkat cell RNA spiked in. Subset in this sample: FACS-sorted CD8+CD4-CCR7+CD45RA+ naive T cells. CDR3: CATMKNPGEGLDEQFF. DNA of the CDR3: TGTGCCACCATGAAAAACCCCGGGGAGGGCCTTGATGAGCAGTTCTTC.